The T cell receptor (beta chain) described here comes from a study of CD8 T cells in ankylosing spondylitis. This clonotype was seen many times. Its antigen remains unidentified. The study's findings and limits: Reportedly, matched ankylosing spondylitis synovial fluid was significantly enriched for disease-linked clones. In synovial fluid and blood from reactive arthritis, some motif variants were previously reported. CD8+ disease-linked clones were present at relatively low frequencies in blood. Ankylosing spondylitis blood seemed to carry a telltale TCR beta motif made of seven or eight highly homologous variants.

Preparation of TCR beta libraries was done by quantitative 5'-RACE with molecular barcodes. MiXCR, run by TCRdb on the 5' RACE reads, gives a single entry per CDR3 protein. This sample has 500,000 to 650,000 distinct CDR3 sequences, with 5.3% found just once. The CDR3 extends over 11 amino acids. V was cut by 5 bases and J by 12 bases, with 13 bases left in between. Per germline, CDR1 MNHEY and CDR2 SVGAGI. This chain links TRBV6-5 with TRBJ1-1; D might be TRBD1 (5 bases). Sequences were obtained from blood, either unsorted or a sorted T cell fraction (not recorded which). The sequence was collected from a male donor with ankylosing spondylitis. CDR3 loop: CASSQTAKTFF. The CDR3 region has the DNA TGTGCCAGCAGTCAGACAGCCAAAACTTTCTTT.